This T cell receptor beta chain was captured by sequencing in a study of blood T cell repertoires in COVID-19. About the research overall: T cells, B-cell-depleted T cells, or PBMCs supplied cDNA or gDNA.

Original methodology: Estimation of nucleated cell counts was performed using reference gene primer amplification. Only in-frame clones appear in the TCRdb table, and some are missing; sequencing was by immunoSEQ multiplex PCR. The V and J calls and clone size were taken over from that table, and D and trimming were inferred from the DNA. Of 100,000 to 120,000 clones detected, 70% to 90% appear once; the ten largest clones hold 3% to 3.5%. The germline V gene has CDR1 LGHDT and CDR2 YNNKEL (reference sequence). The CDR3 runs to 15 residues. Trimming removed 3 bases from V and 0 bases from J, with 9 bases in between.

This sequence joins TRBV3-1 (or the pseudogene TRBV3-2) and TRBJ2-1, with unresolved D. The sequence derives from a woman aged 50 to 65 with acute or convalescent COVID-19. The sequenced sample was peripheral blood. CDR3 region: CASSQSSYSYNEQFF. CDR3 nucleotides: TGTGCCAGCAGCCAGAGTTCTTACTCCTACAATGAGCAGTTCTTC.